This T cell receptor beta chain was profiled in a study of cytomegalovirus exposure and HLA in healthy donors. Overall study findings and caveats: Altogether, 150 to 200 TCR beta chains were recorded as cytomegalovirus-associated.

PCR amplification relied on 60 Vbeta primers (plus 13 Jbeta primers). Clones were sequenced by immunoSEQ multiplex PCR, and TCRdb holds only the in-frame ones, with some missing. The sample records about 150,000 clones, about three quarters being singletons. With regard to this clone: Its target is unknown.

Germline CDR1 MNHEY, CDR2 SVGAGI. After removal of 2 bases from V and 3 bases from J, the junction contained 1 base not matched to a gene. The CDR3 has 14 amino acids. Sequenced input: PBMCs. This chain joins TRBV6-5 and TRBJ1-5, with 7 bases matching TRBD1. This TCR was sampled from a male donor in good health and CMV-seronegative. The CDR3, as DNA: TGTGCCAGCAGTTACGACAGGGACAATCAGCCCCAGCATTTT. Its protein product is CASSYDRDNQPQHF.